The 30 T cell receptor beta chains presented below share a single source sample, sequenced in a study of blood T cell repertoires in COVID-19. The protocol was immunoSEQ multiplex PCR, while the TCRdb copy is restricted to in-frame clones and leaves out a portion. The sample includes under 130,000 clones, 70% to 90% of them seen just once. Sequencing was carried out using peripheral blood. Source of these receptors: a man between 45 and 60 years old in a cohort sampled during active COVID-19.

This clone was recorded a few times. The chain carries TRBV6-5 and TRBJ1-6; maybe TRBD1 (5 bases). The CDR3 is 13 amino acids. V lost 6 bases and J 8 bases, leaving 11 bases between the germline ends. The germline V gene has CDR1 MNHEY and CDR2 SVGAGI. CDR3 sequence (DNA): TGTGCCAGCAGAGTGGCGGGGGATTCACCCCTCCACTTT. Translating it yields CASRVAGDSPLHF.

This clone was observed a few times. The chain recombines TRBV7-9 with TRBJ1-2, with no clear D. The CDR3 covers 14 residues. CDR1 and CDR2 (germline): SEHNR, FQNEAQ (reference sequence). V shed 3 bases and J shed 5 bases, with 13 bases lying between them. The CDR3, as DNA: TGTGCCAGCAGCTTGGCAGACAAGATATATGGCTACACCTTC. Amino acid sequence: CASSLADKIYGYTF.

This chain uses TRBV7-2 with TRBJ2-5; weak D call: TRBD2 (5 bases). Germline loops: CDR1 SGHTA, CDR2 FQGNSA. There are 12 residues in the CDR3. V lost 1 base and J lost 9, with 9 bases in between. The CDR3 here is CASSLGGRAQYF. The CDR3 DNA sequence: TGTGCCAGCAGCTTAGGAGGGCGGGCCCAGTACTTC. Variable domain in full (rest from reference TRBV7-2 and TRBJ2-5): GAGVSQSPSNKVTEKGKDVELRCDPISGHTALYWYRQSLGQGLEFLIYFQGNSAPDKSGLPSDRFSAERTGGSVSTLTIQRTQQEDSAVYLCASSLGGRAQYFGPGTRLLVL.

The J gene is TRBJ1-5, the V gene TRBV6-5; a possible D gene is TRBD1 (6 bases). The CDR3 is made up of 15 amino acids. The V gene's germline CDR1 is MNHEY and CDR2 SVGAGI. V lost 6 bases and J lost 2, with 14 bases in between. The CDR3 nucleotides are TGTGCCAGCAGCGATCAGGGGTTCGGCAATCAGCCCCAGCATTTT. It is translated as CASSDQGFGNQPQHF.

V and J are TRBV6-1 and TRBJ2-2; 7 bases match TRBD1. Germline V gene sequence: CDR1 MNHNS, CDR2 SASEGT. Unmatched junction bases numbered 4, after V lost 3 bases and J lost 3 bases. CDR3 size: 15 residues. The CDR3, as DNA: TGTGCCAGCAGTGAGATCGGGACAGACACCGGGGAGCTGTTTTTT. The encoded protein is CASSEIGTDTGELFF.

The chain couples TRBV7-2 to TRBJ2-5, with D possibly TRBD1 on 5 matching bases. CDR3 size: 15 residues. V was trimmed by 2 bases and J by 1 base, leaving 11 bases between them. Germline V lookup: CDR1 SGHTA, CDR2 FQGNSA. The CDR3: CASSLLRTRQETQYF. Written as DNA, the CDR3 is TGTGCCAGCAGCTTACTCAGGACACGCCAAGAGACCCAGTACTTC.

The chain uses TRBV24-1 and TRBJ2-3; TRBD1 aligns across 8 bases. V shed 5 bases, J shed 1 base, and the junction held 4 bases outside the gene matches. The CDR3 is 15 residues long. CDR1 and CDR2 (germline): KGHDR, SFDVKD. The CDR3 DNA is TGTGCCACCAGTGCCTGGGGACAGGGCACAGATACGCAGTATTTT. As protein: CATSAWGQGTDTQYF.

The V and J genes are TRBV6-1 and TRBJ2-7, with 14 bases lining up with TRBD2. Germline trimming cut 4 bases from V and 5 bases from J; bases unmatched to any gene: 7. The length of the CDR3 is 16 residues. Germline CDR1 and CDR2: MNHNS and SASEGT. DNA for the CDR3: TGTGCCAGCAGTGCGACTAGCGGGGGGGCCGTCCACGAGCAGTACTTC. Protein sequence: CASSATSGGAVHEQYF.

V and J are TRBV28 and TRBJ1-5, with D perhaps TRBD1 (6 bases). The CDR3 spans 13 residues. The V and J ends lost 4 bases and 9 bases respectively, with 13 bases between them. CDR1 and CDR2 (germline): MDHEN, SYDVKM. The CDR3 region has the DNA TGTGCCAGCAGTTCAGGGACATCTCGGCCCCAGCATTTT. Translating gives CASSSGTSRPQHF.

The chain is built from TRBV12-5 and TRBJ2-2; D call uncertain. The CDR3 totals 13 residues. V lost 6 bases, J lost 5 bases, and 10 bases lay in between. Germline loops: CDR1 LGHNT, CDR2 FRNRAP. The CDR3 DNA reads TGTGCTAGTGGCCCCCTAGTGACCGGGGAGCTGTTTTTT. Encoded protein: CASGPLVTGELFF. Complete variable domain (other parts from reference TRBV12-5 and TRBJ2-2): DARVTQTPRHKVTEMGQEVTMRCQPILGHNTVFWYRQTMMQGLELLAYFRNRAPLDDSGMPKDRFSAEMPDATLATLKIQPSEPRDSAVYFCASGPLVTGELFFGEGSRLTVL.

The V gene is TRBV7-9, the J gene TRBJ2-5, with D perhaps TRBD1 (5 bases). Trimming shortened V by 10 bases and J by 3 bases, and 15 bases separated the two germline ends. This CDR3 contains 13 residues. The germline V gene encodes CDR1 SEHNR and CDR2 FQNEAQ (reference sequence). The CDR3 sequence: CAIQGGTKETQYF. For the CDR3, the DNA is TGTGCCATCCAGGGTGGTACAAAAGAGACCCAGTACTTC.

The chain carries TRBV19 and TRBJ2-7, with D maybe TRBD1 (6 bases). The CDR3 contains 15 residues. Trimming pared 5 bases from V and 2 bases from J, leaving 16 bases between. Looked up from germline, CDR1 is LNHDA and CDR2 is SQIVND (reference sequence). The CDR3 DNA reads TGTGCCAGTAGTCCGGGACAACCCAATACCTACGAGCAGTACTTC. It codes for CASSPGQPNTYEQYF.

The chain carries TRBV6-2 or TRBV6-3 and TRBJ2-2; 11 bases line up with TRBD2. This CDR3 region has 16 residues. The ends lost 6 bases at V and 4 bases at J; junction bases unmatched: 7. Germline V lookup: CDR1 MNHEY, CDR2 SVGEGT. The CDR3 region has the DNA TGTGCCAGCAGCTTCCGACTAGCGGGGCTCACCGGGGAGCTGTTTTTT. Its protein product is CASSFRLAGLTGELFF.

The V call is TRBV5-5, the J call TRBJ2-2; 8 bases line up with TRBD1. The V gene end was trimmed by 3 bases and the J gene end by 3 bases; junction bases not matched to a gene: 4. Germline V gene lookup returns CDR1 SGHKS and CDR2 YYEKEE (reference sequence). There are 15 residues in the CDR3. CDR3 sequence reads: CASSWTGSYTGELFF. DNA for the CDR3: TGTGCCAGCAGCTGGACAGGGTCCTACACCGGGGAGCTGTTTTTT.

The chain carries TRBV6-6 and TRBJ1-1; D is ambiguous. Germline V gene lookup returns CDR1 MNHNY and CDR2 SVGAGI (reference sequence). V lost 6 bases and J lost 4, with 12 bases in between. The CDR3 has 13 amino acids. In nucleotides, the CDR3 is TGTGCCAGCAGCCTCGAAGAGGGCACTGAAGCTTTCTTT. Its protein product is CASSLEEGTEAFF.

The chain is built from TRBV19 and TRBJ1-1; unclear D gene. The V end lost 7 bases, the J end lost 1 base, and 13 bases lay between the germline ends. CDR3 length: 14 amino acids. Germline V gene data show CDR1 as LNHDA and CDR2 as SQIVND (reference sequence). The CDR3 coding sequence is TGTGCCAGTAACCTGCGGGAGAAGAACACTGAAGCTTTCTTT. This codes for CASNLREKNTEAFF. Full variable domain (outside the CDR3, taken from reference TRBV19 and TRBJ1-1): DGGITQSPKYLFRKEGQNVTLSCEQNLNHDAMYWYRQDPGQGLRLIYYSQIVNDFQKGDIAEGYSVSREKKESFPLTVTSAQKNPTAFYLCASNLREKNTEAFFGQGTRLTVV.

This clone was observed once. The CDR3 protein is CASSITFSGGSYNEQFF. The CDR3 coding sequence is TGTGCCAGTAGCATTACTTTTAGCGGGGGCTCCTACAATGAGCAGTTCTTC. V gene TRBV19 combines with J gene TRBJ2-1; the match to TRBD2 covers 9 bases. CDR1 is LNHDA and CDR2 is SQIVND in the germline V gene (reference sequence). This CDR3 spans 17 amino acids. Trimming removed 6 bases from V and 0 bases from J; junction bases left unmatched: 9.

This chain joins TRBV7-9 and TRBJ2-1; 7 nucleotides align to TRBD2. CDR1 is SEHNR, CDR2 FQNEAQ, per germline (reference sequence). J lost 4 bases, V lost 5 bases, and 8 bases had no gene match. The CDR3 length is 15 residues. This chain's CDR3 is CASSPPGLPYNEQFF. DNA of the CDR3: TGTGCCAGCAGCCCACCGGGACTACCATACAATGAGCAGTTCTTC.

This clone was detected only once. V is TRBV9 and J is TRBJ2-1, with 7 bases matching TRBD2. Trimming cost V 4 bases and J 4 bases; bases outside gene matches: 8. This CDR3 is built from 15 residues. Germline CDR1 SGDLS, CDR2 YYNGEE. For the CDR3, the DNA is TGTGCCAGCAGCTCCCGACTAGCTGCTTACAATGAGCAGTTCTTC. Its protein product is CASSSRLAAYNEQFF.

This chain uses TRBV29-1 with TRBJ2-5, with D maybe TRBD1 (5 bases). V lost 7 bases to trimming and J lost 3 bases, with 9 bases between them. This CDR3 spans 11 amino acids. CDR1 SQVTM and CDR2 ANQGSEA come from the germline V gene. CDR3 DNA sequence: TGCAGCGCCAGGGCGGAAGAGACCCAGTACTTC. Translating gives CSARAEETQYF. Variable domain in full (rest from reference TRBV29-1 and TRBJ2-5): SAVISQKPSRDICQRGTSLTIQCQVDSQVTMMFWYRQQPGQSLTLIATANQGSEATYESGFVIDKFPISRPNLTFSTLTVSNMSPEDSSIYLCSARAEETQYFGPGTRLLVL.

CDR3 in amino acids: CASSLLVAANTGELFF. In nucleotides, the CDR3 is TGTGCCAGCAGCTTATTGGTAGCGGCGAACACCGGGGAGCTGTTTTTT. The chain uses TRBV11-2 and TRBJ2-2, with D perhaps matching TRBD2 (6 bases). The V end lost 2 bases, the J end lost 0 bases, and 10 bases lay between the germline ends. From germline, CDR1 is SGHAT and CDR2 FQNNGV. The CDR3 runs to 16 residues.

V and J are TRBV25-1 and TRBJ2-1; a weak D match, TRBD2 (5 bases). The CDR3 length is 11 residues. V lost 7 bases and J 8 bases, leaving 9 bases between the germline ends. Germline assignment: CDR1 MGHDK and CDR2 SYGVNS. The CDR3 is CASTVGDEQFF. CDR3 DNA: TGTGCCAGCACTGTCGGGGATGAGCAGTTCTTC.

In its sample, this clone was seen a few times. V is TRBV6-5 and J is TRBJ1-5, with D possibly being TRBD1 (6 bases). CDR1 is MNHEY and CDR2 is SVGAGI in the germline V gene. V was cut by 6 bases and J by 8 bases, with 14 bases left in between. This CDR3 comprises 13 residues. The CDR3, as DNA: TGTGCCAGCAGGATGACAGGATCGGAGCCCCAGCATTTT. Its protein is CASRMTGSEPQHF.

The chain employs TRBV18 and TRBJ1-3; D unclear. In germline, CDR1 is KGHSH, CDR2 LQKENI. Between the trimmed V and J ends, which lost 7 bases and 0 bases, there was a span of 16 bases. The CDR3 totals 16 residues. The CDR3: CASLRNTVISGNTIYF. In DNA form, the CDR3 reads TGTGCCAGCTTACGAAATACAGTGATCTCTGGAAACACCATATATTTT.

V usage is TRBV5-1 and J usage is TRBJ2-5; tentatively, D is TRBD2 (6 bases). V lost 0 bases and J 1 base, leaving 7 bases between the germline ends. CDR1 SGHRS and CDR2 YFSETQ come from the germline V gene. CDR3 length: 14 amino acids. The DNA of the CDR3 is TGCGCCAGCAGCTTGGGGAGGGTCCAAGAGACCCAGTACTTC. Its protein product is CASSLGRVQETQYF.

The chain is built from TRBV2 and TRBJ1-1, with 9 nucleotides matching TRBD1. This CDR3 spans 13 amino acids. Germline-derived CDR1 and CDR2 are SNHLY and FYNNEI. V was pared by 10 bases and J by 5 bases, with 8 bases of the junction left unmatched. CDR3 coding DNA: TGTGCCACAACAGGGGGCCGGAATACTGAAGCTTTCTTT. Encoded protein: CATTGGRNTEAFF. Variable domain in full (rest from reference TRBV2 and TRBJ1-1): EPEVTQTPSHQVTQMGQEVILRCVPISNHLYFYWYRQILGQKVEFLVSFYNNEISEKSEIFDDQFSVERPDGSNFTLKIRSTKLEDSAMYFCATTGGRNTEAFFGQGTRLTVV.

The chain uses TRBV29-1 and TRBJ2-1, with D perhaps matching TRBD2 (5 bases). The germline CDR1 and CDR2 sequences are SQVTM and ANQGSEA. The CDR3 covers 13 residues. Trimming shortened V by 3 bases and J by 4 bases, and 10 bases separated the two germline ends. The chain's CDR3 is CSVELAGYNEQFF. In nucleotides, the CDR3 is TGCAGCGTTGAGCTAGCTGGGTACAATGAGCAGTTCTTC.

This sequence joins TRBV5-5 and TRBJ2-5, with 7 bases lining up with TRBD2. V was pared by 4 bases and J by 5 bases, with 8 bases of the junction left unmatched. CDR1 SGHKS and CDR2 YYEKEE come from the germline V gene (reference sequence). This CDR3 region has 14 residues. CDR3 in DNA: TGTGCCAGCAGCCATAGGGACTATACGGAGACCCAGTACTTC. Its protein is CASSHRDYTETQYF.

The V call is TRBV5-5, the J call TRBJ2-5, with TRBD2 matching 10 bases. After removal of 2 bases from V and 1 base from J, the junction contained 5 bases not matched to a gene. The CDR3 runs to 16 residues. The germline gives CDR1 SGHKS, CDR2 YYEKEE (reference sequence). This CDR3 reads CASSFFSGGLQETQYF. CDR3 DNA sequence: TGTGCCAGCAGCTTTTTTAGCGGGGGGCTCCAAGAGACCCAGTACTTC.

This clone was counted a single time. The V gene is TRBV7-2, the J gene TRBJ2-3, with D possibly matching TRBD1 (6 bases). This CDR3 comprises 12 residues. V lost 3 bases and J 5 bases, leaving 6 bases between the germline ends. CDR1 is SGHTA and CDR2 is FQGNSA in the germline V gene. The CDR3 spells CASSFRGDTQYF. The CDR3 bases are TGTGCCAGCAGCTTCAGGGGAGATACGCAGTATTTT.